The 25 T cell receptor beta chains listed next were all sequenced from one sample in a study of PD-1 blockade in classical Hodgkin lymphoma. Profiling relied on immunoSEQ multiplex PCR, and the TCRdb table lists in-frame clones only, not all of them. The sample has about 7,100 clones, around 81% seen once. Time point here: newly diagnosed, previously untreated cHL patient sample. Material: peripheral blood mononuclear cells (PBMCs). These receptors came from a human donor with classical Hodgkin lymphoma.

The J gene is TRBJ2-5, the V gene TRBV19; D is possibly TRBD2 (6 bases). With 3 bases removed from V and 3 bases from J, the gap between germline ends came to 11 bases. This CDR3 has 14 residues. Germline lookup yields CDR1 LNHDA and CDR2 SQIVND (reference sequence). This chain's CDR3 is CASSIQIAEETQYF. CDR3 coding DNA: TGTGCCAGTAGTATTCAAATAGCGGAAGAGACCCAGTACTTC.

Here the CDR3 reads CASSDSGTEAFF. CDR3 DNA: TGTGCCAGCAGTGACTCGGGCACTGAAGCTTTCTTT. The V and J genes are TRBV2 and TRBJ1-1; no definite D call. The CDR3 has 12 amino acids. V lost 3 bases and J lost 4, with 6 bases in between. Germline CDR1 and CDR2: SNHLY and FYNNEI.

This clone is a singleton in its sample. The rearrangement uses TRBV19 and TRBJ2-2, with a tentative D call TRBD1 (5 bases). The germline gives CDR1 LNHDA, CDR2 SQIVND (reference sequence). Trimming left V 2 bases short and J 3 bases short, with 10 bases between. This CDR3 has 15 residues. CDR3 sequence: CASSILLGDTGELFF. The CDR3 region has the DNA TGTGCCAGTAGTATATTGCTAGGGGACACCGGGGAGCTGTTTTTT.

The rearrangement links TRBV2 to TRBJ2-3, with 11 bases lining up with TRBD2. J gave up 4 bases and V 2 bases, and 2 bases lay outside the gene matches. CDR1 is SNHLY, CDR2 FYNNEI, per germline. This CDR3 comprises 15 residues. The CDR3 DNA is TGTGCCAGCAGTGAACTAGCGGGGGGTGCAGATACGCAGTATTTT. Amino acid sequence: CASSELAGGADTQYF.

By sample share, this clone is large. This chain connects TRBV25-1 to TRBJ1-2; no reliable D call. The CDR3 consists of 13 residues. V lost 6 bases and J 8 bases, leaving 16 bases between the germline ends. CDR1 is MGHDK and CDR2 is SYGVNS in the germline V gene. CDR3 loop: CASSREDYRGYTF. Here the CDR3 DNA reads TGTGCCAGCAGCCGAGAGGACTATCGAGGCTACACCTTC.

This chain connects TRBV9 to TRBJ2-4, with D perhaps being TRBD1 or TRBD2 (6 bases each). V was shortened by 2 bases and J by 5 bases, with 8 bases between the two germline ends. The CDR3 runs 13 residues. Germline loops: CDR1 SGDLS, CDR2 YYNGEE. The CDR3 spells CASSVGGQNIQYF. The CDR3 region has the DNA TGTGCCAGCAGCGTGGGGGGCCAAAACATTCAGTACTTC.

V gene TRBV5-4 combines with J gene TRBJ2-5; tentative D call: TRBD1 (7 bases). V was clipped by 4 bases and J by 5 bases, with 24 bases between them. CDR1 is SGHNT and CDR2 is YYREEE in the germline V gene (reference sequence). This CDR3 has 17 residues. CDR3 sequence (DNA): TGTGCCAGCAGCCCCGGAGGGGACAGCTCTCTAGCGGAGACCCAGTACTTC. This encodes CASSPGGDSSLAETQYF.

The V call is TRBV18, the J call TRBJ2-3, with 10 positions matching TRBD2. J lost 0 bases, V lost 5 bases, and 5 bases had no gene match. The CDR3 covers 16 residues. Per the germline V gene, CDR1 is KGHSH and CDR2 is LQKENI. CDR3 amino acids: CASSSQTSGSTDTQYF. For the CDR3, the DNA is TGTGCCAGCTCATCCCAGACTAGCGGGAGCACAGATACGCAGTATTTT.

The J gene is TRBJ1-1, the V gene TRBV7-8; D is unresolved. Germline CDR1 and CDR2: SGHVS and FQNEAQ. V was shortened by 3 bases and J by 2 bases, with 10 bases between the two germline ends. The CDR3 has 14 amino acids. The CDR3 sequence is CASSFNTVNTEAFF. CDR3 DNA sequence: TGTGCCAGCAGCTTCAATACAGTTAACACTGAAGCTTTCTTT.

The chain employs TRBV13 and TRBJ1-6; unclear D gene. The CDR3 sequence is 14 residues long. V gave up 0 bases and J gave up 5 bases, with 5 bases separating them. The germline gives CDR1 PRHDT, CDR2 FYEKMQ (reference sequence). The CDR3: CASSLGGNNSPLHF. The CDR3 DNA follows: TGTGCCAGCAGCTTAGGAGGGAATAATTCACCCCTCCACTTT.

The CDR3 loop reads CASRKDPGVETQYF. The DNA of the CDR3 is TGTGCCAGCAGGAAGGACCCTGGGGTAGAGACCCAGTACTTC. V gene TRBV2 combines with J gene TRBJ2-5; D is unresolved. This CDR3 has 14 residues. V dropped 6 bases and J dropped 4 bases, with 15 bases sitting between them. Germline V CDR1 and CDR2: SNHLY, FYNNEI. Based on the CDR3 plus reference TRBV2 and TRBJ2-5, the full variable domain is EPEVTQTPSHQVTQMGQEVILRCVPISNHLYFYWYRQILGQKVEFLVSFYNNEISEKSEIFDDQFSVERPDGSNFTLKIRSTKLEDSAMYFCASRKDPGVETQYFGPGTRLLVL.

The chain links TRBV5-4 to TRBJ1-2; TRBD1 might be the D (5 bases). CDR1 and CDR2 (germline): SGHNT, YYREEE (reference sequence). Trimming removed 2 bases from V and 6 bases from J, with 11 bases in between. The CDR3 extends over 13 amino acids. The CDR3 loop reads CASSFEGTNGYTF. CDR3 sequence (DNA): TGTGCCAGCAGCTTCGAAGGGACTAATGGCTACACCTTC.

The table lists this clone with a count of one. V and J are TRBV10-3 and TRBJ2-2; 12 bases map to TRBD2. The CDR3 sequence is 18 residues long. The germline V gene encodes CDR1 ENHRY and CDR2 SYGVKD. V shed 0 bases and J 6 bases; nucleotides not matched to a gene: 8. The CDR3 DNA reads TGTGCCATCAGTGAGTCGAGGACTAGCGGGGCCGCGGCCGGGGAGCTGTTTTTT. It encodes CAISESRTSGAAAGELFF.

The J gene is TRBJ2-1, the V gene TRBV19; D may be TRBD1 (5 bases). This CDR3 contains 16 residues. Per germline, CDR1 LNHDA and CDR2 SQIVND (reference sequence). Trimming left V 1 base short and J 6 bases short, with 16 bases between. The CDR3 region has the DNA TGTGCCAGTAGTATAGCTGTTGGGGCCCCCCCCAATGAGCAGTTCTTC. Translation gives CASSIAVGAPPNEQFF.

A word on this clone: A much larger clone sits a single nucleotide away, making a read error possible. Other DNA variants within this sample encode the same CDR3. The chain couples TRBV6-1 to TRBJ1-1; D uncertain. CDR1 and CDR2 (germline): MNHNS, SASEGT. V lost 1 base, J lost 5 bases, and 11 bases lay in between. The CDR3 totals 14 residues. The CDR3 here is CASSEGLERTEAFF. DNA for the CDR3: TGTGCCAGCAGTGAAGGCCTAGAGAGAACTGAAGCTTTCTTT.

This clone showed up just once. The chain combines TRBV2 with TRBJ1-6; 9 bases are shared with TRBD1. Germline V CDR1 and CDR2: SNHLY, FYNNEI. This CDR3 is 12 amino acids long. V dropped 8 bases and J dropped 16; count of bases not matched to a gene: 9. The CDR3 nucleotides read TGTGCCAGCGGGGGGGACAGGGAGTCGCTCCACTTT. Protein sequence: CASGGDRESLHF.

The chain uses TRBV5-6 and TRBJ1-1, with D maybe TRBD1 (6 bases). The CDR3 totals 13 residues. V lost 7 bases and J 5 bases, leaving 15 bases between the germline ends. CDR1 SGHDT and CDR2 YYEEEE come from the germline V gene. The CDR3 protein is CASGRGRGTEAFF. CDR3 coding DNA: TGTGCCAGCGGTAGGGGGAGGGGTACTGAAGCTTTCTTT.

The V gene is TRBV28, the J gene TRBJ1-2; possible D gene TRBD1, 5 bases. The CDR3 sequence is 13 residues long. V lost 6 bases and J lost 0, with 8 bases in between. Germline CDR1 is MDHEN and CDR2 is SYDVKM. The CDR3 DNA follows: TGTGCCAGCAGCCTGGGGGCTAACTATGGCTACACCTTC. Amino acids: CASSLGANYGYTF.

In its sample, this clone was seen once. The chain couples TRBV6-1 to TRBJ1-4, with D maybe TRBD1 (6 bases). CDR3 length equals 15 residues. CDR1 and CDR2 (germline): MNHNS, SASEGT. Trimming left V 1 base short and J 7 bases short, with 13 bases between. The CDR3 region is CASSEDARGSEKLFF. DNA of the CDR3: TGTGCCAGCAGTGAAGATGCCAGGGGAAGTGAAAAACTGTTTTTT.

The rearrangement uses TRBV5-4 and TRBJ2-5; 7 bases line up with TRBD2. The CDR3 is 16 amino acids. The germline gives CDR1 SGHNT, CDR2 YYREEE (reference sequence). J lost 2 bases, V lost 4 bases, and 11 bases had no gene match. This CDR3 is CASSPPGGGGQETQYF. CDR3 bases: TGTGCCAGCAGCCCCCCGGGAGGCGGGGGTCAAGAGACCCAGTACTTC. Together with reference TRBV5-4 and TRBJ2-5, the CDR3 gives the full variable domain: ETGVTQSPTHLIKTRGQQVTLRCSSQSGHNTVSWYQQALGQGPQFIFQYYREEENGRGNFPPRFSGLQFPNYSSELNVNALELDDSALYLCASSPPGGGGQETQYFGPGTRLLVL.

The chain couples TRBV19 to TRBJ2-1; 11 bases are a match to TRBD2. V shed 3 bases and J 8 bases; nucleotides not matched to a gene: 6. CDR1 is LNHDA, CDR2 SQIVND, per germline (reference sequence). There are 15 residues in the CDR3. The CDR3 bases are TGTGCCAGTAGTATGGAAGTAGCGGGGGGGGATGAGCAGTTCTTC. Protein: CASSMEVAGGDEQFF.

The chain couples TRBV18 to TRBJ1-1; D is undetermined. V was clipped by 2 bases and J by 6 bases, with 10 bases between them. The CDR3 is 13 residues long. CDR1 and CDR2 from the germline V gene are KGHSH and LQKENI. This CDR3 reads CASSPTAGAEAFF. The CDR3 DNA reads as TGTGCCAGCTCACCAACCGCTGGGGCTGAAGCTTTCTTT.

The chain links TRBV6-1 to TRBJ1-2; D uncertain. Germline V CDR1 and CDR2: MNHNS, SASEGT. Trimming stripped 1 base from V and 3 bases from J, with 0 bases between. The CDR3 sequence is 11 residues long. The CDR3: CASSEDYGYTF. The CDR3 DNA reads as TGTGCCAGCAGTGAAGACTATGGCTACACCTTC.

The chain combines TRBV2 with TRBJ2-1; D assignment may be TRBD1 or TRBD2 (5 bases each). Between the trimmed V and J ends, which lost 2 bases and 8 bases, there was a span of 13 bases. The CDR3 is 14 amino acids. Per the germline V gene, CDR1 is SNHLY and CDR2 is FYNNEI. This chain's CDR3 is CASSELASRDEQFF. The CDR3 coding sequence is TGTGCCAGCAGTGAATTGGCTAGCAGGGATGAGCAGTTCTTC.

This chain connects TRBV4-2 to TRBJ2-7, with D perhaps being TRBD1 or TRBD2 (5 bases each). Germline CDR1 and CDR2: LGHNA and YNFKEQ. V gave up 4 bases and J gave up 3 bases, with 16 bases separating them. The length of the CDR3 is 15 residues. For the CDR3, the DNA is TGTGCCAGCAGCCTGTTTGAGGGGCCGAACTACGAGCAGTACTTC. Its protein is CASSLFEGPNYEQYF.